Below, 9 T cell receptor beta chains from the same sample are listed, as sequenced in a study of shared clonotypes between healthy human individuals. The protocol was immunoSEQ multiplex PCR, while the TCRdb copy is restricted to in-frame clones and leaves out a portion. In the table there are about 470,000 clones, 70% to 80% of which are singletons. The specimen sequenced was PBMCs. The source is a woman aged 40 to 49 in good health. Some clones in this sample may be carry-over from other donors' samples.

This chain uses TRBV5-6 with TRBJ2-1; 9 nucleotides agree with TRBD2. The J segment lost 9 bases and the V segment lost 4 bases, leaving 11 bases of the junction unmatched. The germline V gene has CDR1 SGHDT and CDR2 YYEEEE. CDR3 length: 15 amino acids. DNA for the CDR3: TGTGCCAGCAGCCCTACGGGCAGCGGGAGGTCTGAGCAGTTCTTC. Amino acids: CASSPTGSGRSEQFF.

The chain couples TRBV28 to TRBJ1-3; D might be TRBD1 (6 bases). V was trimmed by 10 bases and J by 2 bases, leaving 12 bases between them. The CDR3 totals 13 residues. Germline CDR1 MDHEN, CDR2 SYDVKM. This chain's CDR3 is CAINRQAGNTIYF. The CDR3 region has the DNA TGTGCCATCAATAGACAGGCTGGAAACACCATATATTTT.

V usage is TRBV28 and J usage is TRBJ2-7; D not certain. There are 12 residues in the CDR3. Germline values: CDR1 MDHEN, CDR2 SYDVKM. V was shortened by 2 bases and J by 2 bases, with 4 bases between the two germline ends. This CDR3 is CASSLPTYEQYF. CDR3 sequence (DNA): TGTGCCAGCAGTTTACCAACCTACGAGCAGTACTTC.

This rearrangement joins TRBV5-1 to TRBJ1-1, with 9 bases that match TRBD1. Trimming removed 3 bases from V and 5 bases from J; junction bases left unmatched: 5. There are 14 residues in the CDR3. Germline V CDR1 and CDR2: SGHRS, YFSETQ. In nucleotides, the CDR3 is TGCGCCAGCAGCTCCTCCGGGACAGGGACTGAAGCTTTCTTT. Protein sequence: CASSSSGTGTEAFF.

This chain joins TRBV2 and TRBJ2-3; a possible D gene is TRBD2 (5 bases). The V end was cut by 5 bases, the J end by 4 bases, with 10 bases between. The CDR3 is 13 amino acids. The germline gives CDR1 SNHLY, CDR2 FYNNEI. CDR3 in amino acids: CASSPDLADTQYF. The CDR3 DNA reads TGTGCCAGCAGTCCGGACTTGGCAGATACGCAGTATTTT.

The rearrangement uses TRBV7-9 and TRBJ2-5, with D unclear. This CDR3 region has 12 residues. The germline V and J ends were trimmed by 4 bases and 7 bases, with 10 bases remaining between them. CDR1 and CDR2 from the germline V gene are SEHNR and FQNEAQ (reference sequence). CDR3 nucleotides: TGTGCCAGCAGCTCCCCCTCCAGGACCCAGTACTTC. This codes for CASSSPSRTQYF.

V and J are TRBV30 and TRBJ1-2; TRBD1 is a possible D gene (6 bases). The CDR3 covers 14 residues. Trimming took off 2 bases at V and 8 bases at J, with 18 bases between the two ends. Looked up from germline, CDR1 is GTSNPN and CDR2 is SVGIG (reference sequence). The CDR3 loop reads CAWSKPYRVRGYTF. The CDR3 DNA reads TGTGCCTGGAGTAAACCCTACAGGGTACGAGGCTACACCTTC. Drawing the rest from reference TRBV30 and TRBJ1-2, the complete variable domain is SQTIHQWPATLVQPVGSPLSLECTVEGTSNPNLYWYRQAAGRGLQLLFYSVGIGQISSEVPQNLSASRPQDRQFILSSKKLLLSDSGFYLCAWSKPYRVRGYTFGSGTRLTVV.

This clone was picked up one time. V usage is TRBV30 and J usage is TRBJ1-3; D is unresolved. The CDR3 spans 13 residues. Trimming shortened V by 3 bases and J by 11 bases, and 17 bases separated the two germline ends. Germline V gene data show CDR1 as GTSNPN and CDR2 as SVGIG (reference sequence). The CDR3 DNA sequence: TGTGCCTGGAGCTACGGATCGAGCCGCGCCATATATTTT. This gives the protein CAWSYGSSRAIYF.

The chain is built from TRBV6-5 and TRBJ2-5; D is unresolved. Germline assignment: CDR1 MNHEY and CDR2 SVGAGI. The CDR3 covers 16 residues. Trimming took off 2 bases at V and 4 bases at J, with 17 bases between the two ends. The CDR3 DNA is TGTGCCAGCAGTTACGTAGCCCCCGGGCTCCTAGAGACCCAGTACTTC. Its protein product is CASSYVAPGLLETQYF.